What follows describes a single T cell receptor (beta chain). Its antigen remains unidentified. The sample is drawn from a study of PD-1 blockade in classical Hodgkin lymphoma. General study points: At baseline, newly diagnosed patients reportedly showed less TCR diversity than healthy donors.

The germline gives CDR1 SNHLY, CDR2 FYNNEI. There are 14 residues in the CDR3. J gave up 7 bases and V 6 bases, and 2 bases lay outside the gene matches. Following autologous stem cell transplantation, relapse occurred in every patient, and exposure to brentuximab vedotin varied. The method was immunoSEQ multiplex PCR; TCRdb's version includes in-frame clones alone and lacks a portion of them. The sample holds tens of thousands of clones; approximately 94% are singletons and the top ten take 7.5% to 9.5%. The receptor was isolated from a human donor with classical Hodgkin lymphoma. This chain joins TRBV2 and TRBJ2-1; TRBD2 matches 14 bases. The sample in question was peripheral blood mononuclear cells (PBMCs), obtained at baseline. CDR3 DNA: TGTGCCAGCAGAGGGACTAGCGGGGGAAATGAGCAGTTCTTC. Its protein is CASRGTSGGNEQFF. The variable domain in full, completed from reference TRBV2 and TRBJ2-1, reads EPEVTQTPSHQVTQMGQEVILRCVPISNHLYFYWYRQILGQKVEFLVSFYNNEISEKSEIFDDQFSVERPDGSNFTLKIRSTKLEDSAMYFCASRGTSGGNEQFFGPGTRLTVL.